This TCR beta chain emerged from a study of blood T cells in healthy people across ages. Donors were healthy Caucasian individuals from Russia aged about 6 to 90. The CDR3 loop spans 21 amino acids. Per the germline V gene, CDR1 is SGHDN and CDR2 is FVKESK. Trimming stripped 0 bases from V and 4 bases from J, with 27 bases between. A second about 6 to 12 cycle PCR used barcoded and J-beta primers. Every molecule of cDNA carried a tag from a template-switch adaptor with 12 random nucleotides. MiXCR, applied by TCRdb to the 5' RACE reads, yields one record per CDR3 protein. The sample has hundreds of thousands of distinct CDR3 sequences, roughly two fifths seen once.

This rearrangement joins TRBV14 to TRBJ1-4; a possible D gene is TRBD1 (5 bases). This TCR came from an elderly man in good health. The sequencing sample was made of blood. As DNA, the CDR3 is TGTGCCAGCAGCCAAGAACAAGTCCTTAGGGGACGGCGACGCTATAATGAAAAACTGTTTTTT. Amino acids: CASSQEQVLRGRRRYNEKLFF.